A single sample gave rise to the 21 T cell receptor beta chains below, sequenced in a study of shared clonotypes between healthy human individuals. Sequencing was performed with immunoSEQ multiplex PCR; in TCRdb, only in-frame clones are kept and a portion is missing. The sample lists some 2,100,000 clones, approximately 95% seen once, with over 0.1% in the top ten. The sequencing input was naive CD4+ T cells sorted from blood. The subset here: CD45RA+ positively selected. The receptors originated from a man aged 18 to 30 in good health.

This chain's CDR3 is CASSGLVGEQFF. The CDR3 bases are TGCGCCAGCAGTGGACTAGTCGGTGAGCAGTTCTTC. The chain couples TRBV10-1 to TRBJ2-1; D perhaps matches TRBD2 (6 bases). Trimming took 4 bases from V and 9 from J, leaving 10 bases between them. The germline gives CDR1 WNHNN, CDR2 SYGVQD (reference sequence). CDR3 length: 12 residues.

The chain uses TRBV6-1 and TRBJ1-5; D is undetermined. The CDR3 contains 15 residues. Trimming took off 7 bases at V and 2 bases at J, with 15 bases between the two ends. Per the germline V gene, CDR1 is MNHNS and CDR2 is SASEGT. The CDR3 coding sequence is TGTGCCAGCAATGCGTTAGGGCTGGGCAATCAGCCCCAGCATTTT. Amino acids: CASNALGLGNQPQHF.

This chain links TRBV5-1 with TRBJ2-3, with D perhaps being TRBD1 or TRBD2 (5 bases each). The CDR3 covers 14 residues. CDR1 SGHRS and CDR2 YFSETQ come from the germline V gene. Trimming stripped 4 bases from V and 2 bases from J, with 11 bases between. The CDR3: CASSTGRDTDTQYF. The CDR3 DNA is TGCGCCAGCAGCACGGGACGGGACACAGATACGCAGTATTTT.

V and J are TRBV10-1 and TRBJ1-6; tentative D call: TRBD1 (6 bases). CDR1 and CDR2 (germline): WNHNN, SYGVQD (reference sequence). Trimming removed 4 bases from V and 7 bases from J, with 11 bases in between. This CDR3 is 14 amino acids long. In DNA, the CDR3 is TGCGCCAGCAGTGGTCAGGGGATGAATTCACCCCTCCACTTT. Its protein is CASSGQGMNSPLHF.

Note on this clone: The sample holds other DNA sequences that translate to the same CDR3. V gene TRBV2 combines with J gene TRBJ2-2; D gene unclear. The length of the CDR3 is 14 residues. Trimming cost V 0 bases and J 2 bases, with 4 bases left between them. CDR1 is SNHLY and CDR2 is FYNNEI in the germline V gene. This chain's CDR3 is CASSEARNTGELFF. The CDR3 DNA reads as TGTGCCAGCAGTGAAGCTCGTAACACCGGGGAGCTGTTTTTT.

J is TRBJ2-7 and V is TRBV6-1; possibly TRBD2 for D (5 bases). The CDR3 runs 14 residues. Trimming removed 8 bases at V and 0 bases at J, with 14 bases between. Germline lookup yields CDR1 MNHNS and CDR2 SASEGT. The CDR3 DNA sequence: TGTGCCAGCGGTGCGGGCCACTTCTCCTACGAGCAGTACTTC. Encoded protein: CASGAGHFSYEQYF.

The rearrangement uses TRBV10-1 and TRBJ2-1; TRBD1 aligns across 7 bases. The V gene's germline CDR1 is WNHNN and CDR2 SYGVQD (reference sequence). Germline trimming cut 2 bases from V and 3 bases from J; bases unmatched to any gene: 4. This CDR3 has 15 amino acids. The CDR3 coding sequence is TGCGCCAGCAGTGAGAGGGCAGGGGGCTACAATGAGCAGTTCTTC. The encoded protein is CASSERAGGYNEQFF.

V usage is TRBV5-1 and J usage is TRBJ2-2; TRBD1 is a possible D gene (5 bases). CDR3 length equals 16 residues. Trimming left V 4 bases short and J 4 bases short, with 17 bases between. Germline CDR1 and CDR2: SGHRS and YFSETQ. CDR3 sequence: CASSQGRTSGTGELFF. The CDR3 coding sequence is TGCGCCAGCAGCCAAGGACGGACATCAGGCACCGGGGAGCTGTTTTTT.

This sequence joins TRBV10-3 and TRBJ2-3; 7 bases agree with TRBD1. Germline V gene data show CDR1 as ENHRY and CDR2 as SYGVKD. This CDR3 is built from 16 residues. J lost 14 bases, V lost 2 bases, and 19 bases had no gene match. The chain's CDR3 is CAISERARTGPFVLYF. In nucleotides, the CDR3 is TGTGCCATCAGTGAGAGGGCCAGGACAGGACCCTTCGTGCTGTATTTT.

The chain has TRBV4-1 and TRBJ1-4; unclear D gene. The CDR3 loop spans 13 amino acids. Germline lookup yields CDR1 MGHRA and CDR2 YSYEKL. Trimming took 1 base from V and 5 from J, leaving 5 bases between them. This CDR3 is CASSQGPNEKLFF. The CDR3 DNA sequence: TGCGCCAGCAGCCAAGGCCCGAATGAAAAACTGTTTTTT.

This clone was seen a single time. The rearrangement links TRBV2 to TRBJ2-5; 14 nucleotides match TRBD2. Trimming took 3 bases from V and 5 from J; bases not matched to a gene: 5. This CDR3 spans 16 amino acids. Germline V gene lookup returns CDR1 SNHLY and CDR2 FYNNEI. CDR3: CASSEGTSGGGETQYF. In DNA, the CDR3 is TGTGCCAGCAGTGAGGGGACTAGCGGGGGAGGCGAGACCCAGTACTTC.

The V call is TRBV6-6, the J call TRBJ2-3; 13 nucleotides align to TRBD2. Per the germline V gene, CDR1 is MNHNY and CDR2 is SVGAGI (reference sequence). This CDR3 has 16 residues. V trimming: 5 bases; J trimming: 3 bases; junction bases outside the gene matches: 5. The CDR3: CASSGTSGEGTDTQYF. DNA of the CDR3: TGTGCCAGCAGTGGGACTAGCGGGGAGGGGACAGATACGCAGTATTTT.

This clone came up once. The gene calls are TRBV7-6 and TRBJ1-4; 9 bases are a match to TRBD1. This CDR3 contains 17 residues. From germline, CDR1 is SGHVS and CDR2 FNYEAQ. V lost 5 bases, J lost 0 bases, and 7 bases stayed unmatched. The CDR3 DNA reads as TGTGCCAGCAGCCCCAGGACAGGGGCGGCAACTAATGAAAAACTGTTTTTT. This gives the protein CASSPRTGAATNEKLFF.

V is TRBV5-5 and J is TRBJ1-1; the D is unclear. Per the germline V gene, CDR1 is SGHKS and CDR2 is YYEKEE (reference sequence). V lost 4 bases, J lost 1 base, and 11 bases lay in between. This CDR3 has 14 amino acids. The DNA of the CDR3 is TGTGCCAGCAGCCCCCCCGGGCGGAACACTGAAGCTTTCTTT. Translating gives CASSPPGRNTEAFF.

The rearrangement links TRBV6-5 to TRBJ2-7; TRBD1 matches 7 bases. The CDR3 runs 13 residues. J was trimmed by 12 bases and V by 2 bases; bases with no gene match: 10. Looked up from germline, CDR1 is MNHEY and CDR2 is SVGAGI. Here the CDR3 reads CASSYSPDRSAYF. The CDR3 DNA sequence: TGTGCCAGCAGTTACAGCCCGGACAGGTCCGCGTACTTC.

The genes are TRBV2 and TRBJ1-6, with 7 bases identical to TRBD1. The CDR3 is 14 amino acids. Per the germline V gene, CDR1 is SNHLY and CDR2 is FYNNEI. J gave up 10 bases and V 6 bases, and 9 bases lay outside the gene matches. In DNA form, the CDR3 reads TGTGCCAGCAGGGGATGGGACAGACCGTCACCCCTCCACTTT. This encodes CASRGWDRPSPLHF.

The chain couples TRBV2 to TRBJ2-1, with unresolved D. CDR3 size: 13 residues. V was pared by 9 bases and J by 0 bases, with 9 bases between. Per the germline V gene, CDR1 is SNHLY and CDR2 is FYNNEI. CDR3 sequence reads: CARAPSSYNEQFF. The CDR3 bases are TGTGCCAGAGCCCCGAGCTCCTACAATGAGCAGTTCTTC.

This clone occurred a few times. The CDR3 nucleotides are TGTGCCAGCAGCATCGACAAGCCCGGATATGGCTACACCTTC. Its translation: CASSIDKPGYGYTF. This chain uses TRBV7-9 with TRBJ1-2; D not resolved. The CDR3 loop spans 14 amino acids. Between the trimmed V and J ends, which lost 5 bases and 5 bases, there was a span of 15 bases. Germline assignment: CDR1 SEHNR and CDR2 FQNEAQ (reference sequence).

The CDR3 sequence is CASSPTGSYNSPLHF. DNA for the CDR3: TGTGCCAGCAGCCCGACAGGGTCCTATAATTCACCCCTCCACTTT. The genes are TRBV5-6 and TRBJ1-6, with 7 bases that match TRBD1. V lost 4 bases, J lost 1 base, and 2 bases stayed unmatched. CDR3 size: 15 residues. CDR1 is SGHDT and CDR2 is YYEEEE in the germline V gene.

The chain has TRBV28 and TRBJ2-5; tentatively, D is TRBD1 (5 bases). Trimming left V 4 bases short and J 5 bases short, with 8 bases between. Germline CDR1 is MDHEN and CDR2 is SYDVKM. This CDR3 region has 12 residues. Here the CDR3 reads CASSWGSETQYF. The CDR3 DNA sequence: TGTGCCAGCAGTTGGGGCTCGGAGACCCAGTACTTC. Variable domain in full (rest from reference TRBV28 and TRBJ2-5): DVKVTQSSRYLVKRTGEKVFLECVQDMDHENMFWYRQDPGLGLRLIYFSYDVKMKEKGDIPEGYSVSREKKERFSLILESASTNQTSMYLCASSWGSETQYFGPGTRLLVL.

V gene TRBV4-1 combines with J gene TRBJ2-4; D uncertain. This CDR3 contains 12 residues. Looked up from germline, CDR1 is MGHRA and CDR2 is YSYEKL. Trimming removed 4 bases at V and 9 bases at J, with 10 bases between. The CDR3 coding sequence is TGCGCCAGCAGCCCGCCTTTAGGCATTCAGTACTTC. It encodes CASSPPLGIQYF.